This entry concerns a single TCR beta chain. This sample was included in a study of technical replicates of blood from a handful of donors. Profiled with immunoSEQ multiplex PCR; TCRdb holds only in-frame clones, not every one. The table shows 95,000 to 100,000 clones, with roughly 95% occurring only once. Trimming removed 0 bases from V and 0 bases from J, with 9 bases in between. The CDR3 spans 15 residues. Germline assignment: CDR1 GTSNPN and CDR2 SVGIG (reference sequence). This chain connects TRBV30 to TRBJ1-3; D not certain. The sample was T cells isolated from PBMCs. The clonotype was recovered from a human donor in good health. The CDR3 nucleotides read TGTGCCTGGAGTGTAATTAGTTCCTCTGGAAACACCATATATTTT. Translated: CAWSVISSSGNTIYF.